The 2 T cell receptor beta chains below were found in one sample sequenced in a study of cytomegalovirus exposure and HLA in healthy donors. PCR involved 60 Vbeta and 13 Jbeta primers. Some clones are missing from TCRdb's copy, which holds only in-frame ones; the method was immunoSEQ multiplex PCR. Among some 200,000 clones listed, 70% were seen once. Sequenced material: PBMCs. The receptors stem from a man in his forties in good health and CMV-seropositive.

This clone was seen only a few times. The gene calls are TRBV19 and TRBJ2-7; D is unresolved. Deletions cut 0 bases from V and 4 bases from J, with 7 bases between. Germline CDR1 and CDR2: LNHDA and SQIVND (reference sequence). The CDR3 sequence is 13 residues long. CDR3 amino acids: CASSIEWSYEQYF. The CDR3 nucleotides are TGTGCCAGTAGTATAGAATGGAGTTACGAGCAGTACTTC.

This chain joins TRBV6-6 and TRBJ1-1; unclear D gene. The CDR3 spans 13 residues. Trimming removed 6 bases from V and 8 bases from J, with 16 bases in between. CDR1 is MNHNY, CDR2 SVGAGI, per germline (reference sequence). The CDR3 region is CASSWTPQGEAFF. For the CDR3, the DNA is TGTGCCAGCAGCTGGACTCCCCAAGGGGAAGCTTTCTTT.